This entry lists 3 T cell receptor beta chains sequenced from one sample in a study of CD8+CD57+ T cells in acquired aplastic anemia. The template used for profiling TCR beta VDJ and CDR3 was genomic DNA. MiXCR, run by TCRdb on the reads, gives a single entry per CDR3 protein. The sample records 150,000 to 200,000 distinct CDR3 sequences, roughly 48% being singletons. CD8+CD57+ cell expansion, shown by flow cytometry, had occurred in the patients selected for sequencing. Sequenced: sorted CD4+, CD8+, or CD8+CD57+ T cells (not recorded which) from PBMCs. These receptors were obtained from a human donor with aplastic anemia.

Details on this clonotype: A read error may explain this, as a much larger clone is one base away. DNA for the CDR3: TGTGCCAGCAGCCCTCAGGGACAGGGAAGAGAGCAGTCCTTC. Translation: CASSPQGQGREQSF. The rearrangement uses TRBV5-5 and TRBJ2-1; 9 bases match TRBD1. The CDR3 extends over 14 amino acids. CDR1 is SGHKS and CDR2 is YYEKEE in the germline V gene (reference sequence).

Concerning this clonotype: This CDR3 fails to terminate in the conserved phenylalanine or tryptophan, so it likely reflects a read error. It is unclear where the CDR3 begins or ends on the DNA, so no DNA is shown, and the CDR3 is as TCRdb lists it. The chain links TRBV6-1 to TRBJ2-7; the table's TRBD2 call for D was not verified on the DNA. Including both end residues, the CDR3 is 10 amino acids long. The V gene's germline CDR1 is MNHNS and CDR2 SASEGT. CDR3 region: CASSEERLAG.

The chain combines TRBV20-1 with TRBJ2-3, with D possibly matching TRBD1 (6 bases). This CDR3 has 12 amino acids. V was trimmed by 0 bases and J by 6 bases, leaving 7 bases between them. CDR1 is DFQATT and CDR2 is SNEGSKA in the germline V gene (reference sequence). The chain's CDR3 is CSARDQGDTQYF. The CDR3 DNA follows: TGCAGTGCTAGAGATCAGGGGGATACGCAGTATTTT.